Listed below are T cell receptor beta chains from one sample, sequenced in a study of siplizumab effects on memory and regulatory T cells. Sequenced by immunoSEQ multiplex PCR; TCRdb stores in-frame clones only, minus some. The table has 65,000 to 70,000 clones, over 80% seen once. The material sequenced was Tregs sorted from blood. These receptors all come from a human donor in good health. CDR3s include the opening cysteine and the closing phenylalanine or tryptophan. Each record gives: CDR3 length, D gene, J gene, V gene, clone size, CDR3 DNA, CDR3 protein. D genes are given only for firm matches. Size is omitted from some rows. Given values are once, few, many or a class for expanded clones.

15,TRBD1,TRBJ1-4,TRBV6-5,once,TGTGCCAGCAGCCTGACAGGGAATACTAATGAAAAACTGTTTTTT,CASSLTGNTNEKLFF
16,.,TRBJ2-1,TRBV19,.,TGTGCCAGTAGTAGGCGACTAATCAACTCCTACAATGAGCAGTTCTTC,CASSRRLINSYNEQFF
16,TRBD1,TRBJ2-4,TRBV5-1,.,TGCGCCAGCAGCCCGTACACAGGGGTAGCCAAAAACATTCAGTACTTC,CASSPYTGVAKNIQYF
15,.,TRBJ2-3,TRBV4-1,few,TGCGCCAGCAGCCTCGGAGGGGCAGGGGTGGATACGCAGTATTTT,CASSLGGAGVDTQYF
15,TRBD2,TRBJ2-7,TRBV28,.,TGTGCCAGCTGGACTAGCGGGCTCCCAGGCTACGAGCAGTACTTC,CASWTSGLPGYEQYF
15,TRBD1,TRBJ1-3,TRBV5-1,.,TGCGCCAGCAGCCCAGGGACAGGGTCAGGAAACACCATATATTTT,CASSPGTGSGNTIYF
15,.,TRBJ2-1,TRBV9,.,TGTGCCAGCAGCGTATTGGGGGGACCTACTAATGAGCAGTTCTTC,CASSVLGGPTNEQFF
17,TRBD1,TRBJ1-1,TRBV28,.,TGTGCCAGCAGTCCCTTAAGGGCGACAGGGTTGAACACTGAAGCTTTCTTT,CASSPLRATGLNTEAFF
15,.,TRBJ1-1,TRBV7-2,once,TGTGCCAGCAGCTTAGGCGGGATAGTGAACACTGAAGCTTTCTTT,CASSLGGIVNTEAFF
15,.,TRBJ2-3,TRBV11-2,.,TGTGCCAGCCGGGGGAGAGCGGGTTTCACAGATACGCAGTATTTT,CASRGRAGFTDTQYF
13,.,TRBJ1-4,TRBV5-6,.,TGTGCCAGCAGAACTGGACAGAATGAAAAACTGTTTTTT,CASRTGQNEKLFF
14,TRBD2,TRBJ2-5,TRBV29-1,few,TGCAGCGTTGACACGGGAGGGAGGCAAGAGACCCAGTACTTC,CSVDTGGRQETQYF
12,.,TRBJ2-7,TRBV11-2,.,TGTGCCAGCAGCTTCACTTGGTACGAGCAGTACTTC,CASSFTWYEQYF
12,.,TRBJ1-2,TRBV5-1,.,TGCGCCAGCAGCTTGGTGGGGTATGGCTACACCTTC,CASSLVGYGYTF
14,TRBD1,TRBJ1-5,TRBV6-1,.,TGTGCCAGCAGTGAGGGACAGGGTCATCAGCCCCAGCATTTT,CASSEGQGHQPQHF
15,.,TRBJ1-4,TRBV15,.,TGTGCCACCAGCAGAGTCCCAGGGGCGGGTGAAAAACTGTTTTTT,CATSRVPGAGEKLFF
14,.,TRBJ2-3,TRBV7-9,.,TGTGCCAGCAGCTTATGGGGAGGACGAGATACGCAGTATTTT,CASSLWGGRDTQYF
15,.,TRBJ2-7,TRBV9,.,TGTGCCAGCAGCGTAGGGTGGGGTTTCCCCTACGAGCAGTACTTC,CASSVGWGFPYEQYF
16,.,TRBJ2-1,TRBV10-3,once,TGTGCCATCCGGGACTCTAAGGGGAATTGGGCAAATGAGCAGTTCTTC,CAIRDSKGNWANEQFF
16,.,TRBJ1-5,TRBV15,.,TGTGCCACCAGCCCCGAGCGGGCAGGTCCTAATCAGCCCCAGCATTTT,CATSPERAGPNQPQHF
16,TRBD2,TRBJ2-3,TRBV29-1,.,TGCAGCGTTGATATAGCGGGAGTCTTAAGGACAGATACGCAGTATTTT,CSVDIAGVLRTDTQYF
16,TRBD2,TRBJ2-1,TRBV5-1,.,TGCGCCAGCAGCTTCCCGGACTTGGGAGGGTACAATGAGCAGTTCTTC,CASSFPDLGGYNEQFF
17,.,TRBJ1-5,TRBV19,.,TGTGCCAGTAGTATAGTTACGAGCCAGAAGCCTAATCAGCCCCAGCATTTT,CASSIVTSQKPNQPQHF
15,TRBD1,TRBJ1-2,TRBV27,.,TGTGCCAGCAGAGTAAAATGGGACAGATTCTATGGCTACACCTTC,CASRVKWDRFYGYTF
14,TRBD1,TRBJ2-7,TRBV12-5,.,TGTGCTAGTGGACTGGGACAGGGGTACCACGAGCAGTACTTC,CASGLGQGYHEQYF
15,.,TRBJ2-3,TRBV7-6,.,TGTGCCAGCAGCTTTGAATTTCGAGCCTCAGATACGCAGTATTTT,CASSFEFRASDTQYF
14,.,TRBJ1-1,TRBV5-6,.,TGTGCCAGCAGCTCAAGACAAATTGTGACTGAAGCTTTCTTT,CASSSRQIVTEAFF
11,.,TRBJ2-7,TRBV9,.,TGTGCCAGCAGCGTTCATTACGAGCAGTACTTC,CASSVHYEQYF
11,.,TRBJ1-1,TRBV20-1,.,TGCAGTGCTAGAGGCAACACTGAAGCTTTCTTT,CSARGNTEAFF
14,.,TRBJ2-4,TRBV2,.,TGTGCCAGCCGCCCCAATACAGGGGGGGGGCTCCAGTACTTC,CASRPNTGGGLQYF
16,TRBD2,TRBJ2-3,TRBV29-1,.,TGCAGCGTTGATTATAGACTAGCGGCTCGCCCAGATACGCAGTATTTT,CSVDYRLAARPDTQYF
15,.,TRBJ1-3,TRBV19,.,TGTGCCAGTACCCGTTTCTCAGGGACTGGAAACACCATATATTTT,CASTRFSGTGNTIYF
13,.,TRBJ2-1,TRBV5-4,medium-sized,TGTGCCAGCAGCTTACCCGTCTACAATGAGCAGTTCTTC,CASSLPVYNEQFF
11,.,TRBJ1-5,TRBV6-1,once,TGTGCTACAGGGAGAGGACAGCCCCAGCATTTT,CATGRGQPQHF
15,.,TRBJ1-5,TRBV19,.,TGTGCCAGTAGAGGGGACTTCCGAGGGAATCAGCCCCAGCATTTT,CASRGDFRGNQPQHF
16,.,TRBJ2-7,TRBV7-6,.,TGTGCCAGCAGCTTAGCGGGAACGACCAGCTCCTACGAGCAGTACTTC,CASSLAGTTSSYEQYF
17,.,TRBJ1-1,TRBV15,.,TGTGCCACCAGCGGAGAGAGGGCAGACTTAATGAACACTGAAGCTTTCTTT,CATSGERADLMNTEAFF
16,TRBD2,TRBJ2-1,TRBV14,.,TGTGCCACCCATGAAAGCGGGAGGACCTCCTACAATGAGCAGTTCTTC,CATHESGRTSYNEQFF
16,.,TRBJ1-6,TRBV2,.,TGTGCCAGCAGCCGATCAGTCCGCTCCTATAATTCACCCCTCCACTTT,CASSRSVRSYNSPLHF
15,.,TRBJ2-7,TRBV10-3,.,TGTGCCATCAGTGAGTCGGGGCAGGCTACCTACGAGCAGTACTTC,CAISESGQATYEQYF
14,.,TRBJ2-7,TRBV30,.,TGTGCCTGGAGTGTAGGGGGGAGGGCCCACGAGCAGTACTTC,CAWSVGGRAHEQYF
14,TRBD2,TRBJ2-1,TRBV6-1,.,TGCGCCAGCAGTGATCTTACTAGCGGCAATGAGCAGTTCTTC,CASSDLTSGNEQFF
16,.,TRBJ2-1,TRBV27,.,TGTGCCAGCAGTACCTCCCAGGGGGACTTCTACAATGAGCAGTTCTTC,CASSTSQGDFYNEQFF
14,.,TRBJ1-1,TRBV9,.,TGTGCCAGCAGCGTAGGTGCCCTTGACACTGAAGCTTTCTTT,CASSVGALDTEAFF